This TCR beta chain was documented in a study of CD8+CD57+ T cells in acquired aplastic anemia. Overall study context: Sorted CD4+ and CD8+ cells yielded roughly 3.2 ug of DNA on average.

Patients chosen for sequencing had CD8+CD57+ cells that had expanded, as shown by flow cytometry. Patients had undergone no therapy by the time their blood was sampled. This clonotype was observed a few times. Researchers used genomic DNA as the template to profile TCR beta VDJ and CDR3. TCRdb reprocessed the reads with MiXCR, giving one entry per CDR3 protein. Of 180,000 or so distinct CDR3 sequences listed, about 60% are singletons. Trimming stripped 5 bases from V and 1 base from J, with 12 bases between. The CDR3 extends over 15 amino acids. Germline V gene lookup returns CDR1 LNHDA and CDR2 SQIVND (reference sequence).

This sequence originates from a human donor with aplastic anemia. V and J are TRBV19 and TRBJ1-5; perhaps TRBD1 as D (6 bases). Sequenced material: sorted CD4+, CD8+, or CD8+CD57+ T cells (not recorded which) from PBMCs. The CDR3 spells CASSWRTESNQPQHF. The DNA of the CDR3 is TGTGCCAGTAGTTGGAGGACAGAAAGCAATCAGCCCCAGCATTTT. Filled out from reference TRBV19 and TRBJ1-5, the complete variable domain reads DGGITQSPKYLFRKEGQNVTLSCEQNLNHDAMYWYRQDPGQGLRLIYYSQIVNDFQKGDIAEGYSVSREKKESFPLTVTSAQKNPTAFYLCASSWRTESNQPQHFGDGTRLSIL.